The rows below give T cell receptor beta chains drawn from one sample of a study of T-cell reconstitution after alpha-beta-depleted transplantation in children. TCRdb re-called the PCR reads with MiXCR, one entry per CDR3 protein. The sample records 700,000 to 950,000 distinct CDR3 sequences, roughly 15% being singletons. This specimen consisted of PBMCs, mostly from graft donor cells, obtained 360 days after TCRalphabeta/CD19-depleted stem cell transplant. The source of these receptors is a male patient younger than 18 who had a stem cell transplant for acute lymphoblastic leukemia, so the T cells may come from the graft donor. CDR3s include the opening cysteine and the closing phenylalanine or tryptophan. The order of the fields is clone size, J gene, V gene, D gene, CDR3 DNA, CDR3 protein. D genes are given only for firm matches. Clone size is given for some rows only: seen once, a few or many times, or a class if the clone is expanded.

abundance: NA; j_gene: TRBJ2-7; v_gene: TRBV10-3; d_gene: TRBD2; CDR3nt: TGTGCCATCAGTACCCTAGCGGGAACCCCCTACGAGCAGTACTTC; CDR3aa: CAISTLAGTPYEQYF
abundance: few; j_gene: TRBJ2-1; v_gene: TRBV19; d_gene: NA; CDR3nt: TGTGCCAGTAGTCGGCAGTCCCTGGGGTACAATGAGCAGTTCTTC; CDR3aa: CASSRQSLGYNEQFF
abundance: NA; j_gene: TRBJ2-7; v_gene: TRBV6-5; d_gene: TRBD1; CDR3nt: TGTGCCAGCAGATACCGGGACAGGGGGCCTAACCCCTACGAGCAGTACTTC; CDR3aa: CASRYRDRGPNPYEQYF
abundance: NA; j_gene: TRBJ2-2; v_gene: TRBV20-1; d_gene: TRBD2; CDR3nt: TGCAGTGCTAGAGTACTAGCGTACACCGGGGAGCTGTTTTTT; CDR3aa: CSARVLAYTGELFF
abundance: NA; j_gene: TRBJ1-6; v_gene: TRBV21-1; d_gene: NA; CDR3nt: TGTGCCAGCAGCAACGGGACAGCGCCTAATTCACCCCTCCACTTT; CDR3aa: CASSNGTAPNSPLHF
abundance: few; j_gene: TRBJ1-4; v_gene: TRBV3-1; d_gene: NA; CDR3nt: TGTGCCAGCAGCCCTCCCCTCCAGGCCAGGCCGAATGAAAAACTGTTTTTT; CDR3aa: CASSPPLQARPNEKLFF
abundance: few; j_gene: TRBJ2-1; v_gene: TRBV11-1; d_gene: TRBD2; CDR3nt: TGTGCCAGCAGCTTAGTTTTGATACTAGCGGGGGAGTCCTACAATGAGCAGTTCTTC; CDR3aa: CASSLVLILAGESYNEQFF
abundance: NA; j_gene: TRBJ1-1; v_gene: TRBV7-6; d_gene: NA; CDR3nt: TGTGCCAGCAGCTTAGCCCCGAGGGGAGGGGAAGCTTTCTTT; CDR3aa: CASSLAPRGGEAFF
abundance: many; j_gene: TRBJ1-1; v_gene: TRBV21-1; d_gene: NA; CDR3nt: TGTGCCAGCAGCAAACTTAGGGAGGGCACTGAAGCTTCCTTT; CDR3aa: CASSKLREGTEASF
abundance: NA; j_gene: TRBJ1-2; v_gene: TRBV18; d_gene: NA; CDR3nt: TGTGCCAGCTCACCGAGGACAGATGAAACCTATGGCTACACCTTC; CDR3aa: CASSPRTDETYGYTF
abundance: few; j_gene: TRBJ2-7; v_gene: TRBV15; d_gene: NA; CDR3nt: TGTGCCACCAGCAGAGGAAGTCCGTCCCACTCCTACGAGCAGTACTTC; CDR3aa: CATSRGSPSHSYEQYF
abundance: NA; j_gene: TRBJ2-7; v_gene: TRBV18; d_gene: NA; CDR3nt: TGTGCCAGCTCACCTCAAGACAGCCCTACCTACGAGCAGTACTTC; CDR3aa: CASSPQDSPTYEQYF
abundance: few; j_gene: TRBJ2-2; v_gene: TRBV7-7; d_gene: NA; CDR3nt: TGTGCCAGCAGCTCGACGGACGGAAAGAGGCCGTTCGGGGAGCTGTTTTTT; CDR3aa: CASSSTDGKRPFGELFF
abundance: NA; j_gene: TRBJ2-4; v_gene: TRBV7-9; d_gene: TRBD1; CDR3nt: TGTGCCAGCAGCCCGACAGGGTTGTACTTC; CDR3aa: CASSPTGLYF
abundance: many; j_gene: TRBJ2-7; v_gene: TRBV20-1; d_gene: TRBD1; CDR3nt: TGCAGTGCAGTTTACAGGGGTCCTCCCTACGAGCAGTACTTC; CDR3aa: CSAVYRGPPYEQYF
abundance: many; j_gene: TRBJ2-3; v_gene: TRBV10-1; d_gene: TRBD1; CDR3nt: TGCGCCATCGTGCCGGGACAGGGCACAGATACGCAGTATTTT; CDR3aa: CAIVPGQGTDTQYF
abundance: NA; j_gene: TRBJ2-6; v_gene: TRBV20-1; d_gene: NA; CDR3nt: TGCAGTGCTAGAGGATTCGGTGCTCGCTCTGGGGCCAACGTCCTGACTTTC; CDR3aa: CSARGFGARSGANVLTF
abundance: NA; j_gene: TRBJ1-1; v_gene: TRBV2; d_gene: TRBD1; CDR3nt: TGTGCCATCTCCCCACAGCCGGGACAGGGAAGGACTGAAGCTTTCTTT; CDR3aa: CAISPQPGQGRTEAFF
abundance: few; j_gene: TRBJ2-3; v_gene: TRBV9; d_gene: NA; CDR3nt: TGTGCCAGCAGCAGATGGCGGGAATTTAAAGATACGCAGTATTTT; CDR3aa: CASSRWREFKDTQYF
abundance: few; j_gene: TRBJ1-2; v_gene: TRBV7-9; d_gene: NA; CDR3nt: TGTGCCAGCAGCCCGGCCAGCAGCTATGGCTACACCTTC; CDR3aa: CASSPASSYGYTF